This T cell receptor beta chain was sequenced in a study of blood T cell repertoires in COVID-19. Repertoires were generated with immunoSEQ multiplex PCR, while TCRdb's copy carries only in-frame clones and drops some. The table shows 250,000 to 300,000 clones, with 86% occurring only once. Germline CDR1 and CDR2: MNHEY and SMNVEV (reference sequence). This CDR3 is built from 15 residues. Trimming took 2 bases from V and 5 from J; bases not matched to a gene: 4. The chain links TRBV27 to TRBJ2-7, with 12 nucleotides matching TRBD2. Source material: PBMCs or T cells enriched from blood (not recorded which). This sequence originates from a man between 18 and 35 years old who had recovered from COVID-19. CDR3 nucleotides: TGTGCCAGCAGTTTACTAGCGGGAGGGCACAACGAGCAGTACTTC. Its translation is CASSLLAGGHNEQYF.